A selection of T cell receptor beta chains follows, all from one sample in a study of CD8+ T cells in alopecia areata. The data were produced by immunoSEQ multiplex PCR, yet TCRdb's version contains in-frame clones alone and is incomplete. The table lists 200,000 or so clones, roughly 50% of them singletons. The material sequenced was CD8+ T cells sorted from blood. The receptors shown here come from a human donor in good health. Each CDR3 is given with its conserved first and last residue. D genes are given only for firm matches. The listing skips clone size in some rows; elsewhere it reads once, few, many or a size class.

length	D	V	size	J	DNA	CDR3
15	.	TRBV23-1	few	TRBJ2-4	TGCGCCAGCAGATTATTGATTATAGCCAAAAACATTCAGTACTTC	CASRLLIIAKNIQYF
13	.	TRBV6-4	medium-sized	TRBJ2-2	TGTGCCAGCAGTTATAGAGAAGTCGGGGAGCTGTTTTTT	CASSYREVGELFF
15	.	TRBV7-6	.	TRBJ1-4	TGTGCCAGCAGCTTGACCCCTGCAACTAATGAAAAACTGTTTTTT	CASSLTPATNEKLFF
13	.	TRBV30	.	TRBJ2-2	TGTGCCTGGAGTGTACTGGGCACCGGGGAGCTGTTTTTT	CAWSVLGTGELFF
15	TRBD1	TRBV9	.	TRBJ1-1	TGTGCCAGCAGCGTAGAGGACAGGGGGGACACTGAAGCTTTCTTT	CASSVEDRGDTEAFF
15	.	TRBV6-6	few	TRBJ1-1	TGTGCCAGCAGTACTCAGGGATTTACGAACACTGAAGCTTTCTTT	CASSTQGFTNTEAFF
13	.	TRBV7-9	.	TRBJ2-5	TGTGCCAGCAGGTTGACGCTGGAGGAGACCCAGTACTTC	CASRLTLEETQYF
13	.	TRBV15	few	TRBJ2-5	TGTGCCACCAGTGGGACCCTGATCGAGACCCAGTACTTC	CATSGTLIETQYF
11	.	TRBV10-3	.	TRBJ1-1	TGTGCCATCAGTGAGAACACTGAAGCTTTCTTT	CAISENTEAFF
15	.	TRBV4-1	.	TRBJ2-7	TGCGCCAGCAGCCAAGATCCAGACGGCACCTACGAGCAGTACTTC	CASSQDPDGTYEQYF
12	.	TRBV19	.	TRBJ1-1	TGTGCCAGTAGTTTTCTGAACACTGAAGCTTTCTTT	CASSFLNTEAFF
16	.	TRBV11-2	.	TRBJ2-7	TGTGCCAGCAGTCCAGCGATCCCTAGGTATCGCTACGAGCAGTACTTC	CASSPAIPRYRYEQYF
17	TRBD2	TRBV30	.	TRBJ2-5	TGTGCCTGGAGACCACGATCGGGCGGGGGACCTAAAGAGACCCAGTACTTC	CAWRPRSGGGPKETQYF
13	.	TRBV7-9	.	TRBJ1-2	TGTGCCAGCAGCCGCCCGGACCACTATGGCTACACCTTC	CASSRPDHYGYTF
12	TRBD2	TRBV9	.	TRBJ2-3	TGTGCCAGCAGCGTAGACCGGGGGGAGGTGTATTTT	CASSVDRGEVYF
12	.	TRBV29-1	few	TRBJ1-1	TGCAGCGTTGAAGAGGGGAACACTGAAGCTTTCTTT	CSVEEGNTEAFF
15	.	TRBV4-1	.	TRBJ2-3	TGCGCCAGCAGCCCATACTCGACAGACACAGATACGCAGTATTTT	CASSPYSTDTDTQYF
16	TRBD2	TRBV5-1	.	TRBJ2-3	TGCGCCAGCAGCTTCGAGCGGGGGGGTAGCACAGATACGCAGTATTTT	CASSFERGGSTDTQYF
14	.	TRBV6-1	few	TRBJ1-1	TGTGCCAGCGCACCTACTACCTTGGGCACTGAAGCTTTCTTT	CASAPTTLGTEAFF
15	.	TRBV19	.	TRBJ2-5	TGTGCCAGTAGTATAGGGGACGATAACCAAGAGACCCAGTACTTC	CASSIGDDNQETQYF
16	TRBD1	TRBV7-9	many	TRBJ1-1	TGTGCCAGCAGCGCCAGACAGGGGGCAAGTGGAACTGAAGCTTTCTTT	CASSARQGASGTEAFF
14	.	TRBV5-1	.	TRBJ1-5	TGCGCCAGCCGCGCGGGCGGTAACAATCAGCCCCAGCATTTT	CASRAGGNNQPQHF
16	TRBD1	TRBV7-2	.	TRBJ1-6	TGTGCCAGCAGCTCTGCTGGGACAGTTTATAATTCACCCCTCCACTTT	CASSSAGTVYNSPLHF
13	.	TRBV13	.	TRBJ1-1	TGTGCCAGCAGCGAAGGAGTGAGCACTGAAGCTTTCTTT	CASSEGVSTEAFF
15	TRBD2	TRBV6-5	.	TRBJ2-7	TGTGCCAGCAGTCCCCCGGGACTAGGAGTCTACGAGCAGTACTTC	CASSPPGLGVYEQYF